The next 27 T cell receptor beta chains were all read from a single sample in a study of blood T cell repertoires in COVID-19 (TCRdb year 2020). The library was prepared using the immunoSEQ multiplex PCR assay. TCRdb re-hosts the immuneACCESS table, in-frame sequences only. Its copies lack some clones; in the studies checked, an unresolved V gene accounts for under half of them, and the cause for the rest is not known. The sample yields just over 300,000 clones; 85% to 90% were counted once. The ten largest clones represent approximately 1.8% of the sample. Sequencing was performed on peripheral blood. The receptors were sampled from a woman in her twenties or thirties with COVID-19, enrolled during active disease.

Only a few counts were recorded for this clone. DNA of the CDR3: TGTGCCAGCAGCCAAGGGGGGGTGGAGACCCAGTACTTC. It translates to CASSQGGVETQYF. The rearrangement links TRBV3-1 (or the pseudogene TRBV3-2) to TRBJ2-5; D might be TRBD2 (6 bases). CDR3 length: 13 amino acids. V gave up 1 base and J gave up 5 bases, with 8 bases separating them. The germline CDR1 and CDR2 sequences are LGHDT and YNNKEL (reference sequence).

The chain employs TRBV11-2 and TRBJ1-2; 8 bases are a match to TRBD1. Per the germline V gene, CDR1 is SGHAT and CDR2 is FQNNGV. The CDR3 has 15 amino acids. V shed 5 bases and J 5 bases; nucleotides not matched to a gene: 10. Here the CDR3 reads CASSPIAGGGYGYTF. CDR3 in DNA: TGTGCCAGCAGCCCCATAGCAGGGGGCGGATATGGCTACACCTTC. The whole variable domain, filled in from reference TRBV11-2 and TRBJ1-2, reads EAGVAQSPRYKIIEKRQSVAFWCNPISGHATLYWYQQILGQGPKLLIQFQNNGVVDDSQLPKDRFSAERLKGVDSTLKIQPAKLEDSAVYLCASSPIAGGGYGYTFGSGTRLTVV.

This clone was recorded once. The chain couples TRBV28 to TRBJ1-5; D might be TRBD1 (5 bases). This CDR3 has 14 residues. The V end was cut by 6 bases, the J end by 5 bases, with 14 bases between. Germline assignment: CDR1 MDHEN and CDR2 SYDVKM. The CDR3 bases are TGTGCCAGCAGGTCCGCGGGGACCCATCAGCCCCAGCATTTT. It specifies CASRSAGTHQPQHF.

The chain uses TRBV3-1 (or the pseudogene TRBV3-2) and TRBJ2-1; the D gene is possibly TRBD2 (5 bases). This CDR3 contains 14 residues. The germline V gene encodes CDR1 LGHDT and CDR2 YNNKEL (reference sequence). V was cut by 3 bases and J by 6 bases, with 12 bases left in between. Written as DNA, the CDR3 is TGTGCCAGCAGCCAGGCTCGCGGGTTCAATGAGCAGTTCTTC. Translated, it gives CASSQARGFNEQFF.

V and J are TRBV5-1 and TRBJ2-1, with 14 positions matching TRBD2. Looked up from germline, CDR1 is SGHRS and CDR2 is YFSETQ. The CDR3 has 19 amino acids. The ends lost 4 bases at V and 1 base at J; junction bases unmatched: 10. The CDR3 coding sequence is TGCGCCAGCAGCCGTCTTGGGACTAGCGGGGGCCCTTCCTACAATGAGCAGTTCTTC. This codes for CASSRLGTSGGPSYNEQFF.

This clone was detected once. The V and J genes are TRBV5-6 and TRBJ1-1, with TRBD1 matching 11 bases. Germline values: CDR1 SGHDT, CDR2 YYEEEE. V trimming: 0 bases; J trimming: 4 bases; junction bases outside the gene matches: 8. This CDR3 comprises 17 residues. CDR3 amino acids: CASSLDLDRGLGTEAFF. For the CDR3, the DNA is TGTGCCAGCAGCTTGGATTTGGACAGGGGGCTGGGCACTGAAGCTTTCTTT. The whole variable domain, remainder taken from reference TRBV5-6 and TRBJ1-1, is DAGVTQSPTHLIKTRGQQVTLRCSPKSGHDTVSWYQQALGQGPQFIFQYYEEEERQRGNFPDRFSGHQFPNYSSELNVNALLLGDSALYLCASSLDLDRGLGTEAFFGQGTRLTVV.

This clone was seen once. The CDR3 protein is CASSKLLTGQSSGNTIYF. The CDR3 nucleotides are TGTGCCAGCAGCAAGCTACTGACAGGTCAGAGTTCTGGAAACACCATATATTTT. This chain links TRBV21-1 with TRBJ1-3; the table's D gene call, TRBD1, was not cross checked with the DNA. TRBV21-1 is tagged as a pseudogene. There are 18 residues in the CDR3.

The CDR3: CASSLTRDRVVTANNSPLHF. The DNA for the CDR3 is TGTGCCAGCAGCTTAACTAGGGACAGGGTTGTAACGGCCAATAATTCACCCCTCCACTTT. V and J are TRBV7-7 and TRBJ1-6; 9 positions match TRBD1. With 2 bases clipped from V and 5 bases from J, the junction kept 16 bases outside the gene matches. From germline, CDR1 is SSHAT and CDR2 FNYEAQ (reference sequence). The CDR3 has 20 amino acids.

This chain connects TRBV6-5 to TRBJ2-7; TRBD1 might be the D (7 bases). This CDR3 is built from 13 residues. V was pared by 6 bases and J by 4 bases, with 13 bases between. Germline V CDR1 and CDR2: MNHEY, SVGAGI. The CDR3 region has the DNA TGTGCCAGCAGATCAGGGGGGTATTACGAGCAGTACTTC. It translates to CASRSGGYYEQYF.

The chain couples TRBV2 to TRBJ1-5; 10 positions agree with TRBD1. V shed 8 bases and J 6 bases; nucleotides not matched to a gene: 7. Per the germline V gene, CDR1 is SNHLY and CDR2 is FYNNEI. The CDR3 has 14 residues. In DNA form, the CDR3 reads TGTGCCAGCGGATCCGGGACAGGGGCTCAGCCCCAGCATTTT. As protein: CASGSGTGAQPQHF.

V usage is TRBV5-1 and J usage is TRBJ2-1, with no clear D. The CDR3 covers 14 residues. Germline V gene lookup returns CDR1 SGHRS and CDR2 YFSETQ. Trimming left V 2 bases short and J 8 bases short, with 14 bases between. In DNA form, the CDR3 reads TGCGCCAGCAGCTTCAACCCTCTACCCGATGAGCAGTTCTTC. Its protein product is CASSFNPLPDEQFF.

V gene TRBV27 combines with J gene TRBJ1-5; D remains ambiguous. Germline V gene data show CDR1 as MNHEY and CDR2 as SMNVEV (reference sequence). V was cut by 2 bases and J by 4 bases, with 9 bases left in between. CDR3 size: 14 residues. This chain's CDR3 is CASSLGGPNQPQHF. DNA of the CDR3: TGTGCCAGCAGTTTAGGCGGCCCAAATCAGCCCCAGCATTTT.

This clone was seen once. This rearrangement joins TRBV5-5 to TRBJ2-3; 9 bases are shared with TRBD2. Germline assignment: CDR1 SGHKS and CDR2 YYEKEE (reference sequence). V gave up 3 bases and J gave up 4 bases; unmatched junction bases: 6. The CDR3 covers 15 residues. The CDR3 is CASSYSGGTPDTQYF. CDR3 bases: TGTGCCAGCAGCTACAGCGGGGGGACCCCAGATACGCAGTATTTT.

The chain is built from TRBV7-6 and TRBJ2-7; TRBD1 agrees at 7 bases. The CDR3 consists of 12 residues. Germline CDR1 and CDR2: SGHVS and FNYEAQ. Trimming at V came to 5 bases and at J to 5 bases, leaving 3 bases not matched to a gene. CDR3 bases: TGTGCCAGCAGCAGACAGGGCCACGAGCAGTACTTC. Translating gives CASSRQGHEQYF.

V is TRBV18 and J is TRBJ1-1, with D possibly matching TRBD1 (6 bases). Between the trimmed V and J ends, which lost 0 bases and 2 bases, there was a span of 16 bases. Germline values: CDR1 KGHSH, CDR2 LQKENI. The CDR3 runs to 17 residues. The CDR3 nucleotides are TGTGCCAGCTCACCACCTACTCCACAGGGTACAAACACTGAAGCTTTCTTT. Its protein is CASSPPTPQGTNTEAFF. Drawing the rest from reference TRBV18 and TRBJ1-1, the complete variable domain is NAGVMQNPRHLVRRRGQEARLRCSPMKGHSHVYWYRQLPEEGLKFMVYLQKENIIDESGMPKERFSAEFPKEGPSILRIQQVVRGDSAAYFCASSPPTPQGTNTEAFFGQGTRLTVV.

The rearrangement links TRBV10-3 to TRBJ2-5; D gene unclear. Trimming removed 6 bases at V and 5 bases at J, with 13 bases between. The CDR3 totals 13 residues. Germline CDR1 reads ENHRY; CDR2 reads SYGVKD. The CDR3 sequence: CAISIADGETQYF. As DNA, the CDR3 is TGTGCCATCAGCATAGCTGATGGGGAGACCCAGTACTTC.

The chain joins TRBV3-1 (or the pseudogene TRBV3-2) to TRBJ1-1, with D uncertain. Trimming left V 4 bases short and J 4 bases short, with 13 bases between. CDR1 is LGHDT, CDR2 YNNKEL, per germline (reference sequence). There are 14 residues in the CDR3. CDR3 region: CASSPRVVGTEAFF. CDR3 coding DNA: TGTGCCAGCAGCCCCCGGGTGGTAGGCACTGAAGCTTTCTTT.

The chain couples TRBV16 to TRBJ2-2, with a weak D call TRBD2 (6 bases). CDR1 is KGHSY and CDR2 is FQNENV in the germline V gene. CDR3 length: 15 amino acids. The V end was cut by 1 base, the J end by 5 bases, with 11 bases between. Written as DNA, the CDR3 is TGTGCCAGCAGCCAATGGCGGGGCAGTACCGGGGAGCTGTTTTTT. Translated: CASSQWRGSTGELFF.

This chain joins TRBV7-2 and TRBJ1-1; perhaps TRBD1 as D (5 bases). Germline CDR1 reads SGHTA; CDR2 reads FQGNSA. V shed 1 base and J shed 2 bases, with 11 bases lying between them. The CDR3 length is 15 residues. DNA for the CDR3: TGTGCCAGCAGCTTAGTATTTGGGGCCAACACTGAAGCTTTCTTT. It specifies CASSLVFGANTEAFF.

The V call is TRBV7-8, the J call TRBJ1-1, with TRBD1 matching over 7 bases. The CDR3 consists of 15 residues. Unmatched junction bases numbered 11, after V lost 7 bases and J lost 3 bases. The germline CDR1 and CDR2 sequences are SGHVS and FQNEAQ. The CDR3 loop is CASINRGRWDTEAFF. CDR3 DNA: TGTGCCAGCATAAACAGGGGCCGTTGGGACACTGAAGCTTTCTTT.

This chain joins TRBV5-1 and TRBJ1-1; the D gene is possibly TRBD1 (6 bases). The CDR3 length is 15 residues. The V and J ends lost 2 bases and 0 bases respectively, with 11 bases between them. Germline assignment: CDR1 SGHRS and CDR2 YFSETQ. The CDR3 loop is CASSFGQPMNTEAFF. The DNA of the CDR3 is TGCGCCAGCAGCTTCGGACAGCCGATGAACACTGAAGCTTTCTTT. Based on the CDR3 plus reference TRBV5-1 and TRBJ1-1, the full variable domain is KAGVTQTPRYLIKTRGQQVTLSCSPISGHRSVSWYQQTPGQGLQFLFEYFSETQRNKGNFPGRFSGRQFSNSRSEMNVSTLELGDSALYLCASSFGQPMNTEAFFGQGTRLTVV.

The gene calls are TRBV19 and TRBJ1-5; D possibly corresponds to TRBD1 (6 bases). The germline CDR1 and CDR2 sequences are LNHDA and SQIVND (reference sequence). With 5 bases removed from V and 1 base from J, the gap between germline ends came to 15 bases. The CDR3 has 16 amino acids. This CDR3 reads CASSVSGGQSNQPQHF. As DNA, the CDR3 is TGTGCCAGTAGTGTATCGGGAGGACAGAGCAATCAGCCCCAGCATTTT.

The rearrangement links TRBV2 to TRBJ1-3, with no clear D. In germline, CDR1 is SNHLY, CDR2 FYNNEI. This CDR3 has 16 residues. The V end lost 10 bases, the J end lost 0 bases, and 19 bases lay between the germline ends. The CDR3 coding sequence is TGTGCCATCGCCCCCTTGCGTGCAAGCTCTGGAAACACCATATATTTT. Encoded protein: CAIAPLRASSGNTIYF.

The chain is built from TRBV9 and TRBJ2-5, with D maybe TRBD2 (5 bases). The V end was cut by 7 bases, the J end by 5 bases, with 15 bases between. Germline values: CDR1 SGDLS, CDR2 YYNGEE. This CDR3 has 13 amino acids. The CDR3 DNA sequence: TGTGCCAGCCCTTTACGATGGAGGGAGACCCAGTACTTC. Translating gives CASPLRWRETQYF.

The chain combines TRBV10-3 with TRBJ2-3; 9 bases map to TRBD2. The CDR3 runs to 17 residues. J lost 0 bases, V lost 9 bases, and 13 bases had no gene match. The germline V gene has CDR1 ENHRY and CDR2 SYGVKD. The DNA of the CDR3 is TGTGCCATTGCTGGGGTGAGCGGGGGGCCAAGCACAGATACGCAGTATTTT. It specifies CAIAGVSGGPSTDTQYF.

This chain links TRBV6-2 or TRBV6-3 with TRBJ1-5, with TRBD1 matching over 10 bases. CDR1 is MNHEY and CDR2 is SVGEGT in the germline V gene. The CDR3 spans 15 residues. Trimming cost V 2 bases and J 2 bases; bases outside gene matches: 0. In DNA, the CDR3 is TGTGCCAGCAGTTACGGGACAGGGGGCAATCAGCCCCAGCATTTT. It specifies CASSYGTGGNQPQHF.

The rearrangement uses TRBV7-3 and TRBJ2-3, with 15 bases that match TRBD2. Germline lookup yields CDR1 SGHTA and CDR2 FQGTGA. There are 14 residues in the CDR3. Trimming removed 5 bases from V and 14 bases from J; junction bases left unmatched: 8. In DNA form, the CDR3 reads TGTGCCAGCAGCGATCGGACTAGCGGGGGGGAATGGTATTTT. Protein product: CASSDRTSGGEWYF. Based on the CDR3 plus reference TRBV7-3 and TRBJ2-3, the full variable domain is GAGVSQTPSNKVTEKGKYVELRCDPISGHTALYWYRQSLGQGPEFLIYFQGTGAADDSGLPNDRFFAVRPEGSVSTLKIQRTERGDSAVYLCASSDRTSGGEWYFGPGTRLTVL.